Following are 2 T cell receptor beta chains from one sample sequenced in a study of CD8+ T cells in alopecia areata. After isolation, RNA underwent reverse transcription to generate cDNA as the sequencing template. Assay: immunoSEQ multiplex PCR; the TCRdb copy retains only in-frame clones and omits some. The sample shows 30,000 to 35,000 clones, 55% of them seen only once. The sample taken for sequencing was NKG2D-high CD8+ T cells sorted from blood. Receptors originate from a human donor with alopecia areata.

This sequence joins TRBV27 and TRBJ2-7, with a weak D call TRBD1 (6 bases). Germline V gene lookup returns CDR1 MNHEY and CDR2 SMNVEV (reference sequence). The CDR3 is 15 residues long. Trimming shortened V by 3 bases and J by 5 bases, and 17 bases separated the two germline ends. The DNA of the CDR3 is TGTGCCAGCAGTTTTACTGGGGGCTCCTGGAACGAGCAGTACTTC. It yields the protein CASSFTGGSWNEQYF.

This clone was counted between two and nine times. V usage is TRBV14 and J usage is TRBJ1-2, with TRBD1 as a possible D gene (5 bases). V was pared by 0 bases and J by 9 bases, with 11 bases between. This CDR3 is built from 13 residues. Germline loops: CDR1 SGHDN, CDR2 FVKESK. This chain's CDR3 is CASSQDLGGSYTF. The CDR3 coding sequence is TGTGCCAGCAGCCAAGATCTGGGGGGAAGCTACACCTTC.